The T cell receptor beta chain under discussion was sequenced for a study of vaccination effects on CD4 cells after COVID-19. Of note for this clone: No antigen is known for it. The junction differs from germline at one of its ends, possibly a read error.

Pools of viral peptides were used by the ViraFEST assay to expand antigen-specific CD4+ T cells ahead of sequencing. CD4+ T cells were isolated after 10 days of culture. Sometime from March through December 2020, the person acquired a SARS-CoV-2 infection that PCR confirmed. Germline-derived CDR1 and CDR2 are MNHNS and SASEGT. This CDR3 has 13 amino acids. Produced via immunoSEQ multiplex PCR; TCRdb's table is partial and in-frame only. Here the sample spans tens of thousands of clones, approximately 78% being singletons. This TCR came from a human donor who had a prior SARS-CoV-2 infection. The chain recombines TRBV6-1 with TRBJ1-2, with D maybe TRBD1 (5 bases). Material: CD4+ T cells from PBMCs cultured with a peptide pool, obtained before COVID-19 vaccination. CDR3: CASREGANYGYTF. The DNA for the CDR3 is TGTGCCAGCAGAGAAGGGGCAAACTATGGCTACACCTTC.